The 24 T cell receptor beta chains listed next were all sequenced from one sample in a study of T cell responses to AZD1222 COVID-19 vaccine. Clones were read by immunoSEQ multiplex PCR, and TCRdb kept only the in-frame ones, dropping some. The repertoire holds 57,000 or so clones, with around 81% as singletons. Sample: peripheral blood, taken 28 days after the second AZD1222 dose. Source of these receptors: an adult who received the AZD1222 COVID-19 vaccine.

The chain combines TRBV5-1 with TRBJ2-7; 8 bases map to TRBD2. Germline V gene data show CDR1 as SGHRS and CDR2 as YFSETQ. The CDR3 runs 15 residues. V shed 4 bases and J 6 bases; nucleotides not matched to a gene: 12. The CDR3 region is CASSREGGGGAEQYF. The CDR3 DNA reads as TGCGCCAGCAGCCGGGAGGGAGGGGGAGGCGCCGAGCAGTACTTC. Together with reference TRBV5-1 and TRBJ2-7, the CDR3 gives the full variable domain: KAGVTQTPRYLIKTRGQQVTLSCSPISGHRSVSWYQQTPGQGLQFLFEYFSETQRNKGNFPGRFSGRQFSNSRSEMNVSTLELGDSALYLCASSREGGGGAEQYFGPGTRLTVT.

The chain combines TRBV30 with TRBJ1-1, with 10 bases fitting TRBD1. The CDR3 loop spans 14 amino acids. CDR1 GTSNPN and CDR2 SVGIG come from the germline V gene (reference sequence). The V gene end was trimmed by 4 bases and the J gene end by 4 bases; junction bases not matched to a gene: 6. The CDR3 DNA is TGTGCCTGGACCAGGACAGGGGGGAGCACTGAAGCTTTCTTT. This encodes CAWTRTGGSTEAFF.

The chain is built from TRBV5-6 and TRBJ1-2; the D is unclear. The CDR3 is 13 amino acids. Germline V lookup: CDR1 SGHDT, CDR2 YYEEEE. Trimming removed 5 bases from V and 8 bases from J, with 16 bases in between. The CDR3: CASSHDVDGGYTF. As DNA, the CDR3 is TGTGCCAGCAGTCACGACGTAGATGGAGGCTACACCTTC.

The chain's CDR3 is CASSSQGDGYTF. The CDR3 coding sequence is TGTGCCAGCAGCTCCCAGGGGGATGGCTACACCTTC. The chain links TRBV7-9 to TRBJ1-2, with 7 positions matching TRBD1. This CDR3 spans 12 amino acids. J lost 6 bases, V lost 4 bases, and 2 bases had no gene match. Germline-derived CDR1 and CDR2 are SEHNR and FQNEAQ (reference sequence).

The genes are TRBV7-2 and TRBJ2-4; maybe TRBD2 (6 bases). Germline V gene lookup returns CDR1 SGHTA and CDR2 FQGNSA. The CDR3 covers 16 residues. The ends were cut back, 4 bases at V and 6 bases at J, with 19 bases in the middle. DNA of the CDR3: TGTGCCAGCAGCTACACCTCCGGGGGAATGGGAAACATTCAGTACTTC. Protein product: CASSYTSGGMGNIQYF.

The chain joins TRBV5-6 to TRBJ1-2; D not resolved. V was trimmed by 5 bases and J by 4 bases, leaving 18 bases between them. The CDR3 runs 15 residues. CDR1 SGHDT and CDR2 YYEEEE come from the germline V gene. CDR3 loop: CASSSDGFWSYGYTF. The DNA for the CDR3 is TGTGCCAGCAGTTCCGACGGGTTTTGGAGCTATGGCTACACCTTC.

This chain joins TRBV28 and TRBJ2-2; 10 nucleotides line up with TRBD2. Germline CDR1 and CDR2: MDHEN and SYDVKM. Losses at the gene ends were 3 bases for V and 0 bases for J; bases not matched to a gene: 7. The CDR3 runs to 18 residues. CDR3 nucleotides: TGTGCCAGCAGTTTGGGACTAGCGAGTGCCGCGAACACCGGGGAGCTGTTTTTT. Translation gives CASSLGLASAANTGELFF.

This CDR3 is CASSFSGGGGYEQYF. The DNA for the CDR3 is TGTGCCAGCAGCTTTAGCGGGGGCGGGGGGTACGAGCAGTACTTC. This rearrangement joins TRBV7-2 to TRBJ2-7; TRBD2 matches 9 bases. Germline V CDR1 and CDR2: SGHTA, FQGNSA. CDR3 length equals 15 residues. The junction had 7 bases not matched to a gene; V was cut back by 3 bases and J by 4 bases.

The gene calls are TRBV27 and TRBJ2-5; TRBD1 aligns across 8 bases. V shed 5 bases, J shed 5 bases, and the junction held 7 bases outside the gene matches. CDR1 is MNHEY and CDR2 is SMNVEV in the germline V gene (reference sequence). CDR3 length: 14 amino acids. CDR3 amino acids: CASSQGQGSETQYF. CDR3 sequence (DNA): TGTGCCAGCAGTCAAGGACAGGGAAGTGAGACCCAGTACTTC.

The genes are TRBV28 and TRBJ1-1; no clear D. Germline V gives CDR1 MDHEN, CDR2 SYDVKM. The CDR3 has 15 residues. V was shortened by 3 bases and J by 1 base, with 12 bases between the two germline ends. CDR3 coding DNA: TGTGCCAGCAGTTTTTTCGGGTTGGGGAACACTGAAGCTTTCTTT. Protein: CASSFFGLGNTEAFF. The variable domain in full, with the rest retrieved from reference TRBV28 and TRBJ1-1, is DVKVTQSSRYLVKRTGEKVFLECVQDMDHENMFWYRQDPGLGLRLIYFSYDVKMKEKGDIPEGYSVSREKKERFSLILESASTNQTSMYLCASSFFGLGNTEAFFGQGTRLTVV.

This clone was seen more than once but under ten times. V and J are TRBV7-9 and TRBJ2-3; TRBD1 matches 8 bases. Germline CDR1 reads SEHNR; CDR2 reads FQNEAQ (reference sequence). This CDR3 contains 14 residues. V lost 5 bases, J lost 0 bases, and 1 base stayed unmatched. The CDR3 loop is CASSDRGSTDTQYF. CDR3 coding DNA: TGTGCCAGCAGCGACAGGGGAAGCACAGATACGCAGTATTTT.

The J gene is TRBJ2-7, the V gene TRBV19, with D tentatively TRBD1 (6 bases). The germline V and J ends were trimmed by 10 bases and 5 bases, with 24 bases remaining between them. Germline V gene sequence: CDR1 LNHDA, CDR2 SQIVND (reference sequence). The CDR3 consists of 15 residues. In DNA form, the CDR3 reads TGTGCCACGCGCGAGGGCAGGGGAAGACCAAACGAGCAGTACTTC. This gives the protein CATREGRGRPNEQYF.

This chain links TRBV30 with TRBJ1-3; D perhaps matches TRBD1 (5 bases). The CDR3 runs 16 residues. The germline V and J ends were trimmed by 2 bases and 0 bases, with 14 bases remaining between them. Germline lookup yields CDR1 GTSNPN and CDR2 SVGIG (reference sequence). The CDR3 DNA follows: TGTGCCTGGAGTACGGGGCAGCTAAACTCTGGAAACACCATATATTTT. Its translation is CAWSTGQLNSGNTIYF. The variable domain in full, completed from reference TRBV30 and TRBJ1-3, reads SQTIHQWPATLVQPVGSPLSLECTVEGTSNPNLYWYRQAAGRGLQLLFYSVGIGQISSEVPQNLSASRPQDRQFILSSKKLLLSDSGFYLCAWSTGQLNSGNTIYFGEGSWLTVV.

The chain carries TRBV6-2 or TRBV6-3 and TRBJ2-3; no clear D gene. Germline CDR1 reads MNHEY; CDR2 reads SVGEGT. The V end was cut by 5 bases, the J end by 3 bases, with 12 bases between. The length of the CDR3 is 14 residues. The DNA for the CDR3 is TGTGCCAGCAGTCCGGCGACTGTAACAGATACGCAGTATTTT. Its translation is CASSPATVTDTQYF.

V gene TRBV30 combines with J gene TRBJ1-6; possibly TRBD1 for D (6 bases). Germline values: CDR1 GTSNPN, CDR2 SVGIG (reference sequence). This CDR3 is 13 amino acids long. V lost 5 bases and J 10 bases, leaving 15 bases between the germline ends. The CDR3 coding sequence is TGTGCCTGGGGAGGGGGGAGCGAGTCACCCCTCCACTTT. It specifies CAWGGGSESPLHF.

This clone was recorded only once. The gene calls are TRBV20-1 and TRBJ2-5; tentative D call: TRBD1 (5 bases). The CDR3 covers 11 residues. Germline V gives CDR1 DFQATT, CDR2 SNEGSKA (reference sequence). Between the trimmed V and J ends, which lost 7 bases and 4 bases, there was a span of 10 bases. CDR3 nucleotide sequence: TGCAGTGTTGGCCAGGGAGAGACCCAGTACTTC. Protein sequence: CSVGQGETQYF.

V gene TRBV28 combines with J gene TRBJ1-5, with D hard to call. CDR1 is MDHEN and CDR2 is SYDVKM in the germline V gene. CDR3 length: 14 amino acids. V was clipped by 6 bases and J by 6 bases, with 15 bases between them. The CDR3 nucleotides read TGTGCCAGCAGCCTGAGCGGGCAGTTTCAGCCCCAGCATTTT. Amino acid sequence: CASSLSGQFQPQHF.

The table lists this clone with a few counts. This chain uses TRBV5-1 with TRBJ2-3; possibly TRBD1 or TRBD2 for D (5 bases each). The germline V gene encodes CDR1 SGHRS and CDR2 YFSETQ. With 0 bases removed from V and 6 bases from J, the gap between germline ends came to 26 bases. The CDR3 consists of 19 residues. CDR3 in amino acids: CASSLDLFGTQPPRDTQYF. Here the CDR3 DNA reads TGCGCCAGCAGCTTGGATTTGTTCGGGACCCAGCCCCCGCGGGATACGCAGTATTTT.

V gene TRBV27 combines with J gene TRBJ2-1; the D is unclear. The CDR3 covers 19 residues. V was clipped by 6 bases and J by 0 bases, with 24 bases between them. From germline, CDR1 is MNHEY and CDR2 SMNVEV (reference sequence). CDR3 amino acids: CASSPGAPTQISSYNEQFF. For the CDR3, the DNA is TGTGCCAGCAGCCCCGGTGCCCCCACACAAATAAGCTCCTACAATGAGCAGTTCTTC.

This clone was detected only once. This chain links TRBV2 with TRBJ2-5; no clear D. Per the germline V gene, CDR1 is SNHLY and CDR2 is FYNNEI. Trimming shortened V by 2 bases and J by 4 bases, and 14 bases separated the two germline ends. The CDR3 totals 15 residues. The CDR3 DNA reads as TGTGCCAGCAGTGAACAACGAACCTCGGGAGAGACCCAGTACTTC. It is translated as CASSEQRTSGETQYF. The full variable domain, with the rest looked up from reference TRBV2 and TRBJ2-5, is EPEVTQTPSHQVTQMGQEVILRCVPISNHLYFYWYRQILGQKVEFLVSFYNNEISEKSEIFDDQFSVERPDGSNFTLKIRSTKLEDSAMYFCASSEQRTSGETQYFGPGTRLLVL.

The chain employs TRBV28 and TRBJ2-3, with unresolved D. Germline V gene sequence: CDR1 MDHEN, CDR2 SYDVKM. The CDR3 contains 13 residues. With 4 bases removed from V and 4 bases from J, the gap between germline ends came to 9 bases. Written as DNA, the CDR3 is TGTGCCAGCAGTTCGGCCCCCGCAGATACGCAGTATTTT. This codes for CASSSAPADTQYF.

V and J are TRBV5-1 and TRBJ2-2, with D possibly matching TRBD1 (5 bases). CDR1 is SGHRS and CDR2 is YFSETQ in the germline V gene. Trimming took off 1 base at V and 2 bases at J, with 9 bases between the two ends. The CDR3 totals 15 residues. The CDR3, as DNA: TGCGCCAGCAGCTTGACGACAGCAAACACCGGGGAGCTGTTTTTT. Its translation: CASSLTTANTGELFF.

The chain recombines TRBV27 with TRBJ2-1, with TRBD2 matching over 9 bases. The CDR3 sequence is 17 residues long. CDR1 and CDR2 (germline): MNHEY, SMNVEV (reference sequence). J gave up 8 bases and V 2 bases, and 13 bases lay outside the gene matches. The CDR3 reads CASSLVRGTSTKDEQFF. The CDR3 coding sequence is TGTGCCAGCAGTTTAGTGCGCGGGACTAGCACTAAAGATGAGCAGTTCTTC.

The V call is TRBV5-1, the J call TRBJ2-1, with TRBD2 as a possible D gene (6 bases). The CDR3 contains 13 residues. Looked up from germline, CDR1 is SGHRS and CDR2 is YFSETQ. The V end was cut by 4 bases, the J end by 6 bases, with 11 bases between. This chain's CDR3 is CASSRGDSNEQFF. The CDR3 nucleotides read TGCGCCAGCAGCCGAGGGGACTCCAATGAGCAGTTCTTC.